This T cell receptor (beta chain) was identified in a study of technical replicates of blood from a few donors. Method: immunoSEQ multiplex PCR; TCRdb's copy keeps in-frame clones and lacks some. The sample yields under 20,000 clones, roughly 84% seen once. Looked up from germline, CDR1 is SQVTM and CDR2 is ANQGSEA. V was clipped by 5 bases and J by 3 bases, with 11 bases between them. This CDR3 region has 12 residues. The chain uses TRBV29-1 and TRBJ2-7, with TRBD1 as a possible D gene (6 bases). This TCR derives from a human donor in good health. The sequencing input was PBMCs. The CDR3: CSVRRGNYEQYF. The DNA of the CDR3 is TGCAGCGTTCGCAGGGGAAACTACGAGCAGTACTTC.